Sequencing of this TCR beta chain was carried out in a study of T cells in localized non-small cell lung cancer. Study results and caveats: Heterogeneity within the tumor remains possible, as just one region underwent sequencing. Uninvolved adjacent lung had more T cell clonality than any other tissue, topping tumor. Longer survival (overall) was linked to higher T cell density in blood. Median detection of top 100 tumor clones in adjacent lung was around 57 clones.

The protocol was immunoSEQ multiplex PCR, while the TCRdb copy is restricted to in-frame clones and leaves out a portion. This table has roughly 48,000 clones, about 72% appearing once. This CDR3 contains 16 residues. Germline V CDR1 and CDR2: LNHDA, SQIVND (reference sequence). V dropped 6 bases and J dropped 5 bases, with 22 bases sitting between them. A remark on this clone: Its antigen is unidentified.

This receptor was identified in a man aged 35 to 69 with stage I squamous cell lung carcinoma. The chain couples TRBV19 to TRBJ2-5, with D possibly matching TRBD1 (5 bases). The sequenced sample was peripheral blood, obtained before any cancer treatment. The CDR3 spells CASRRILGANGETQYF. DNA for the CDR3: TGTGCCAGTAGACGGATCTTAGGGGCTAACGGGGAGACCCAGTACTTC.